The clone carrying this TCR beta chain was found once. Enrollment of patients from Seattle took place during active infection, with longitudinal follow-up. These data are taken from a study of blood T cell repertoires in COVID-19. The overall study: Material from acute and convalescent COVID-19 was sourced from the United States, Italy and Spain.

Libraries were prepared by immunoSEQ multiplex PCR; TCRdb keeps only in-frame clonotypes and omits some of them. The sample has 300,000 to 400,000 clones; about 87% are singletons. The CDR3 covers 15 residues. Germline assignment: CDR1 KGHSH and CDR2 LQKENI. V was pared by 4 bases and J by 9 bases, with 8 bases of the junction left unmatched. The TCR was taken from a woman aged 30 to 39 with COVID-19, enrolled during active disease. The sample was peripheral blood. V and J are TRBV18 and TRBJ1-6, with TRBD1 identical over 8 bases. In DNA form, the CDR3 reads TGTGCCAGCTCACAGGGACAGGTTAAAATTTCACCCCTCCACTTT. Protein: CASSQGQVKISPLHF.